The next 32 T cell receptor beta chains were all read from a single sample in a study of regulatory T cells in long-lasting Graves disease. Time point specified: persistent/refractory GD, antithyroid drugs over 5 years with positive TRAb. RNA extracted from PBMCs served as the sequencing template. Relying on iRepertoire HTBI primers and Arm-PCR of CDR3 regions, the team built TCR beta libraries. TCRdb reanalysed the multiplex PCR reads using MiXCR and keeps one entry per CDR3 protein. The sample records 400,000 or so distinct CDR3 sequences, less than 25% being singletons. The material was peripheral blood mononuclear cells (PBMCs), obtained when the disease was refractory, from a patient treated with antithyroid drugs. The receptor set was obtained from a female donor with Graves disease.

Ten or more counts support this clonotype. CDR3 in DNA: TGTGCCAGCAGGGGGACGGACTACTATGGCTACACCTTC. The encoded protein is CASRGTDYYGYTF. The V gene is TRBV12-3 or TRBV12-4, the J gene TRBJ1-2, with D maybe TRBD1 (5 bases). The V gene lost 6 bases and the J gene lost 3 bases, with 11 bases spanning the gap. The CDR3 is made up of 13 amino acids.

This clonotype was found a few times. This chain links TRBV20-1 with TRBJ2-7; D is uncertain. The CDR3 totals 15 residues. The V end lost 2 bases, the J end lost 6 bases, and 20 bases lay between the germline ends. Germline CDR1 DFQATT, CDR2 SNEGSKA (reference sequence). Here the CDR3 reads CSARSRMNSLGEQYF. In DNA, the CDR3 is TGCAGTGCTAGAAGCCGCATGAACAGTCTCGGCGAGCAGTACTTC.

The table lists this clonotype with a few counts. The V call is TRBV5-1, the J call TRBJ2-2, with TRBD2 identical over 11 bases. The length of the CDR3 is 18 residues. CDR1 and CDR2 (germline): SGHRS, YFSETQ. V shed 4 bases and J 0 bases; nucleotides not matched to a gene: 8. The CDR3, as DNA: TGCGCCAGCAGCCCCGGGACTAGCGGAGGATCGAACACCGGGGAGCTGTTTTTT. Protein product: CASSPGTSGGSNTGELFF.

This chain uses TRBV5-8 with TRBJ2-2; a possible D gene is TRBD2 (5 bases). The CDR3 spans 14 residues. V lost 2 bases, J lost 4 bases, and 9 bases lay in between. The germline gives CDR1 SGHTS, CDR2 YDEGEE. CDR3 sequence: CASSFRGSTGELFF. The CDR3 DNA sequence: TGTGCCAGCAGCTTCCGAGGGAGCACCGGGGAGCTGTTTTTT. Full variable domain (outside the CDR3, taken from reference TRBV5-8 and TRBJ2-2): EAGVTQSPTHLIKTRGQQATLRCSPISGHTSVYWYQQALGLGLQFLLWYDEGEERNRGNFPPRFSGRQFPNYSSELNVNALELEDSALYLCASSFRGSTGELFFGEGSRLTVL.

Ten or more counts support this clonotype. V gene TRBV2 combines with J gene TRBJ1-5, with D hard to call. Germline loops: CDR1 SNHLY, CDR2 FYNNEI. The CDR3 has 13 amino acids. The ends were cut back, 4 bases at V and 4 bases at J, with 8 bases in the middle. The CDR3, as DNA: TGTGCCAGCAGTGTTCAGGAAAATCAGCCCCAGCATTTT. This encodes CASSVQENQPQHF.

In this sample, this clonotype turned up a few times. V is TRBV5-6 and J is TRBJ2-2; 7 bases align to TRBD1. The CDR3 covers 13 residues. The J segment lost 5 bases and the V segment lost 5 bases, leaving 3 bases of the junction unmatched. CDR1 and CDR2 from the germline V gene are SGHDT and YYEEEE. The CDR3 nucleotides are TGTGCCAGCAGACTACAGGGGACCGGGGAGCTGTTTTTT. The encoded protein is CASRLQGTGELFF.

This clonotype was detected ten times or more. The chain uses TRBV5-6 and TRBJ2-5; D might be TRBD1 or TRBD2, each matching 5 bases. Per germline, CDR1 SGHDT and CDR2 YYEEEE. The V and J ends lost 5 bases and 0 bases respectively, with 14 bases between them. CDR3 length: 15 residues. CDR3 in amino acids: CASRALGRYQETQYF. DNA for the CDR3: TGTGCCAGCAGGGCATTGGGACGGTACCAAGAGACCCAGTACTTC.

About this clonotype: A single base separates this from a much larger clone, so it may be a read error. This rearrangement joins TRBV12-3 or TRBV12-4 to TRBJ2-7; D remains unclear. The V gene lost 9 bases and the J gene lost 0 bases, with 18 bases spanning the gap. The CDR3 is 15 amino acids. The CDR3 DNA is TGTGCCAGAAGTCACGGGTTACTTCTCTCCTACGAGCAGTACTTC. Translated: CARSHGLLLSYEQYF.

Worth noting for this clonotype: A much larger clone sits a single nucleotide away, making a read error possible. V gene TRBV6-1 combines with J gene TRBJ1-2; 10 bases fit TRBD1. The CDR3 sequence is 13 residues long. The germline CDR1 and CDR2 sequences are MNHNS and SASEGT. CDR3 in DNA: TGTGTCAGCAGTGGGACAGGGGACTATGGCTACACCTTC. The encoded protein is CVSSGTGDYGYTF.

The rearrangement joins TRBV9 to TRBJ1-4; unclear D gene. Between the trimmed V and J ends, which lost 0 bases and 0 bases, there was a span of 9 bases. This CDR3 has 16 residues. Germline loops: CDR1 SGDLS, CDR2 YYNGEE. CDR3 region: CASSVGPTATNEKLFF. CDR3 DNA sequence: TGTGCCAGCAGCGTAGGGCCGACGGCAACTAATGAAAAACTGTTTTTT.

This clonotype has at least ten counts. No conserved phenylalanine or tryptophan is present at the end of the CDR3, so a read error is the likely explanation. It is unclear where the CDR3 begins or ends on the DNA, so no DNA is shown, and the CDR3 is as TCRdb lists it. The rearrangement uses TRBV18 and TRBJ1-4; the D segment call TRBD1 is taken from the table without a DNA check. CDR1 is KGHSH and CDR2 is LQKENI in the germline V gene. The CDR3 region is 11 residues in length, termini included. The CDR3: CASSRGTGFNV.

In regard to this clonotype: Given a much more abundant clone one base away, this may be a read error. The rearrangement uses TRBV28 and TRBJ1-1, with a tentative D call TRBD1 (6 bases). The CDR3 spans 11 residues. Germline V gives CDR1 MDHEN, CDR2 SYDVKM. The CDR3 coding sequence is TGTGCCAGCAGGGCCTACAGGGAGGCTCTCTTT. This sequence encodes CASRAYREALF.

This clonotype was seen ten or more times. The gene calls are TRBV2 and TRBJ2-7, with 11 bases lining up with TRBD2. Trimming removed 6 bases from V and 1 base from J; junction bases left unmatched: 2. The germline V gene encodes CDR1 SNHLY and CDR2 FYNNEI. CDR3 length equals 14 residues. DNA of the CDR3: TGTGCCAGCAGACGGACTAGCGGGTCCTACGAGCAGTACTTC. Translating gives CASRRTSGSYEQYF.

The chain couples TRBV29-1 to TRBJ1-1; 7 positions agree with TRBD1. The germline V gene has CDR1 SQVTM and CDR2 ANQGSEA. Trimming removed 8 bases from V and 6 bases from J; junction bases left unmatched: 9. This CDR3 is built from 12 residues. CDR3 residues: CSTERDSSEAFF. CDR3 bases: TGCAGCACCGAACGGGACAGCTCTGAAGCTTTCTTT.

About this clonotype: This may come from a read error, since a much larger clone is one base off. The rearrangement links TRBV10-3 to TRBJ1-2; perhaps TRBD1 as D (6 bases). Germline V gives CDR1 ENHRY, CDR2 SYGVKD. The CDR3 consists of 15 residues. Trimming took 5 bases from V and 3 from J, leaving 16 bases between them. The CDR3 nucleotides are TGTGCCATCAGTTTAATTGGGGGCGCCCACTATGGCTACACCTTC. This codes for CAISLIGGAHYGYTF.

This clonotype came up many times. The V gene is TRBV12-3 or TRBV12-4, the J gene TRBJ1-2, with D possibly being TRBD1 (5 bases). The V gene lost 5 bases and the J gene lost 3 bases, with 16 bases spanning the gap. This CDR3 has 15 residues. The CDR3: CASSAGRDPDYGYTF. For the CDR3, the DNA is TGTGCCAGCAGTGCAGGGAGGGATCCCGACTATGGCTACACCTTC.

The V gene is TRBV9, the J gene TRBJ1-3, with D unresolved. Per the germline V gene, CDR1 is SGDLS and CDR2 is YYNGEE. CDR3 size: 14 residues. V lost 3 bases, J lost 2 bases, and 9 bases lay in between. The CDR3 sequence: CASSGALTGNTIYF. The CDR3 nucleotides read TGTGCCAGCAGCGGGGCACTGACTGGAAACACCATATATTTT. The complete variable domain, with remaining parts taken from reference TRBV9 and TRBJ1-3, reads DSGVTQTPKHLITATGQRVTLRCSPRSGDLSVYWYQQSLDQGLQFLIQYYNGEERAKGNILERFSAQQFPDLHSELNLSSLELGDSALYFCASSGALTGNTIYFGEGSWLTVV.

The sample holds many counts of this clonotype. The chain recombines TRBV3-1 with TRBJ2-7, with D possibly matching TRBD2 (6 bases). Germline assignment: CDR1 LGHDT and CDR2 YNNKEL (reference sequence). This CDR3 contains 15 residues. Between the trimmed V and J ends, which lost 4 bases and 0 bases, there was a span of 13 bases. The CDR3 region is CASSPKAGDSYEQYF. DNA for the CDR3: TGTGCCAGCAGCCCAAAAGCGGGTGACTCCTACGAGCAGTACTTC.

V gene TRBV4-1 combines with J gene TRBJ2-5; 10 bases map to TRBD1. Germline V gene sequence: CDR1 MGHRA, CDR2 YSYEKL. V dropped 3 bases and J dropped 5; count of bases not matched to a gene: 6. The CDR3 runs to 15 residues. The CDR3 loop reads CASSQGTGAGETQYF. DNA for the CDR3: TGCGCCAGCAGCCAGGGGACAGGGGCGGGGGAGACCCAGTACTTC.

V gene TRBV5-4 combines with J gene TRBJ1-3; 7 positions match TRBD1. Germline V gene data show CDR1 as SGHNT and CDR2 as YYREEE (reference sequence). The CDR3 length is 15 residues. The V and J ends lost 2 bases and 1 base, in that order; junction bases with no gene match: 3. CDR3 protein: CASSLGGASGNTIYF. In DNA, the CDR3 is TGTGCCAGCAGCTTAGGGGGCGCGTCTGGAAACACCATATATTTT.

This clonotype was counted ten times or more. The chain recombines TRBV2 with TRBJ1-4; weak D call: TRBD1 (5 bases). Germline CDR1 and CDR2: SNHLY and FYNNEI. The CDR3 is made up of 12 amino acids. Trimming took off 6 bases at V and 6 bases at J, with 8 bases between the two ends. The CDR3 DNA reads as TGTGCCAGCAGACAGGAGGATGAAAAACTGTTTTTT. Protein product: CASRQEDEKLFF.

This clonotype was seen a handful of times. This CDR3 is CASSLKGPAYEQYF. The CDR3 bases are TGTGCCAGCAGCCTTAAAGGACCCGCCTACGAGCAGTACTTC. This rearrangement joins TRBV7-2 to TRBJ2-7; no clear D. Trimming removed 5 bases at V and 2 bases at J, with 13 bases between. From germline, CDR1 is SGHTA and CDR2 FQGNSA. CDR3 length equals 14 residues.

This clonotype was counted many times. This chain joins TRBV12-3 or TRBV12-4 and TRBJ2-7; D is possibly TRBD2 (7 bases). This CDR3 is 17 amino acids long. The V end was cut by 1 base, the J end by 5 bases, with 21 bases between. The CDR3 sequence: CASSLGFKNREGDEQYF. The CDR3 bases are TGTGCCAGCAGTTTAGGGTTTAAGAACAGGGAGGGAGACGAGCAGTACTTC.

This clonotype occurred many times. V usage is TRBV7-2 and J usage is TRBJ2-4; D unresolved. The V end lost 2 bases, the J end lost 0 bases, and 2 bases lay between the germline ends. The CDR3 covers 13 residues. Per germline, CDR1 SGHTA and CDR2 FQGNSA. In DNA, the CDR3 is TGTGCCAGCAGCTTAATAGCCAAAAACATTCAGTACTTC. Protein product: CASSLIAKNIQYF.

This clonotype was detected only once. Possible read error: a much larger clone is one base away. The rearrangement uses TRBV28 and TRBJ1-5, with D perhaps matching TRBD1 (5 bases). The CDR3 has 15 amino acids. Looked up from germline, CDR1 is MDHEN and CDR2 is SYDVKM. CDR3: CAGSTIGTLGQPQHF. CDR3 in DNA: TGTGCCGGCAGTACGATCGGGACCCTCGGGCAGCCCCAGCATTTT.

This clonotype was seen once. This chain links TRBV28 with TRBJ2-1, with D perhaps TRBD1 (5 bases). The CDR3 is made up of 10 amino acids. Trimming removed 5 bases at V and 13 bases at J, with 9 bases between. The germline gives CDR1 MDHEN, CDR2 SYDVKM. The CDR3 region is CASSRQKQFF. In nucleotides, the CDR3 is TGTGCCAGCAGTCGACAGAAACAGTTCTTC.

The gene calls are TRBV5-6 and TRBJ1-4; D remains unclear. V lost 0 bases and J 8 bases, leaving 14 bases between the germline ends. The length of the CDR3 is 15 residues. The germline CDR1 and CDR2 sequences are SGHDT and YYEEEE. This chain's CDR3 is CASSLGALGGEKLFF. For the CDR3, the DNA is TGTGCCAGCAGCTTGGGGGCCTTGGGAGGCGAAAAACTGTTTTTT.

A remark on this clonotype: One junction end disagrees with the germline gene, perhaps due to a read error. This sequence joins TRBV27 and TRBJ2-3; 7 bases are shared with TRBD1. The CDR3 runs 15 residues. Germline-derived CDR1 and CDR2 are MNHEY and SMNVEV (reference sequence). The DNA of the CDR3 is TGTGCCAGCAACACACAGGGGACAAGGACAGTTACGCAGTATTTT. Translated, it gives CASNTQGTRTVTQYF.

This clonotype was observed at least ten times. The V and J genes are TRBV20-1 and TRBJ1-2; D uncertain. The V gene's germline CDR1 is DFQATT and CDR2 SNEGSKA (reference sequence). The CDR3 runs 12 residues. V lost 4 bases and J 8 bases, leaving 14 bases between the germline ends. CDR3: CSATRERWGYTF. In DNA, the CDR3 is TGCAGTGCTACTAGGGAAAGGTGGGGCTACACCTTC.

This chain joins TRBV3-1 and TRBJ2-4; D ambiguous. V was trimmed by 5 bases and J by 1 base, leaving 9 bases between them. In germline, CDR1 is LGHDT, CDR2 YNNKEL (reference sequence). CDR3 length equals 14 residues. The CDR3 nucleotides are TGTGCCAGCAGCTCGGGCTACGCCAAAAACATTCAGTACTTC. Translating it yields CASSSGYAKNIQYF.

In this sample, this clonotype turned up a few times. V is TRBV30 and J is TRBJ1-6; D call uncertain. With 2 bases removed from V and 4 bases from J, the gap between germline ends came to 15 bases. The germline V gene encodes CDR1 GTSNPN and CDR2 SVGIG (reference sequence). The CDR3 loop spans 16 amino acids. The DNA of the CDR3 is TGTGCCTGGAGTCCCCTCCCCGGAGAATATAATTCACCCCTCCACTTT. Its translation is CAWSPLPGEYNSPLHF.

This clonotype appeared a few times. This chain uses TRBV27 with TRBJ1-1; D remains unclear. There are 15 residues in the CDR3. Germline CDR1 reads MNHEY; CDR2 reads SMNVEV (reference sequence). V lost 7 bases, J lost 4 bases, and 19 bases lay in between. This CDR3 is CASTRDIQAGTEAFF. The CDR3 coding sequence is TGTGCCAGCACCCGGGATATCCAGGCTGGCACTGAAGCTTTCTTT.